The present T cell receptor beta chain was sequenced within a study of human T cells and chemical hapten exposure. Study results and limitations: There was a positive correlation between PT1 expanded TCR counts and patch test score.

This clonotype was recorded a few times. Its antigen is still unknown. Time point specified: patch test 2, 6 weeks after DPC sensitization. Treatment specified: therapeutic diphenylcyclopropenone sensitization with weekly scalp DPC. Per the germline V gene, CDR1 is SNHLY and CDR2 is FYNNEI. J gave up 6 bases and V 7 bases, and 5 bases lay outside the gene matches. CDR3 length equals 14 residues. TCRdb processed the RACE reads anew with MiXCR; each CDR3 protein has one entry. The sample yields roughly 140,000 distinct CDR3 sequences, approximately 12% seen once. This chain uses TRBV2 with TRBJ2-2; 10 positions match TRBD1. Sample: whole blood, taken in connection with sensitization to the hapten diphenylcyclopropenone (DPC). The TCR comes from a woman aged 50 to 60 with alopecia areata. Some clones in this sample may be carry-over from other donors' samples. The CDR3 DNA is TGTGCCAGCACTCTGGACAGGGGGGCCGGGGAGCTGTTTTTT. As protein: CASTLDRGAGELFF.